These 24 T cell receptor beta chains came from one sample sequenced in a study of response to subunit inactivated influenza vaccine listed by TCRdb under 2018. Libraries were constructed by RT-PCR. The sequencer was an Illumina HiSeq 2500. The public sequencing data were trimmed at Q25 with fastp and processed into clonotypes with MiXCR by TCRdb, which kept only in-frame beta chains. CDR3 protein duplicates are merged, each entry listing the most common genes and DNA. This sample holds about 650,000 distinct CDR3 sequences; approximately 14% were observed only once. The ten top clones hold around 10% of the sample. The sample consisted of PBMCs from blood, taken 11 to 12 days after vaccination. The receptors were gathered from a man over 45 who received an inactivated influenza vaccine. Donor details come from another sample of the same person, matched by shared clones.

The CDR3 protein is CASSQGPSGAYEQYF. DNA for the CDR3: TGCGCCAGCAGCCAAGGGCCCTCAGGGGCCTACGAGCAGTACTTC. The chain employs TRBV4-1 and TRBJ2-7, with D possibly TRBD1 on 6 matching bases. V was cut by 1 base and J by 2 bases, with 12 bases left in between. Per germline, CDR1 MGHRA and CDR2 YSYEKL. This CDR3 contains 15 residues.

The CDR3 bases are TGCGCCAGCACCCGCGACAACGGAAACACCATATATTTT. Its protein is CASTRDNGNTIYF. The gene calls are TRBV5-1 and TRBJ1-3; D gene uncertain. The CDR3 is made up of 13 amino acids. The germline V and J ends were trimmed by 6 bases and 4 bases, with 11 bases remaining between them. Per the germline V gene, CDR1 is SGHRS and CDR2 is YFSETQ.

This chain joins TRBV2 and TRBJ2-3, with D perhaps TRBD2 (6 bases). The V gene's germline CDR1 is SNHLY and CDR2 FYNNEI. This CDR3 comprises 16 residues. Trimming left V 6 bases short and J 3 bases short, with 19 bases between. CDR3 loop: CASSGGLAPITDTQYF. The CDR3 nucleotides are TGTGCCAGCAGCGGCGGTCTAGCGCCGATTACAGATACGCAGTATTTT.

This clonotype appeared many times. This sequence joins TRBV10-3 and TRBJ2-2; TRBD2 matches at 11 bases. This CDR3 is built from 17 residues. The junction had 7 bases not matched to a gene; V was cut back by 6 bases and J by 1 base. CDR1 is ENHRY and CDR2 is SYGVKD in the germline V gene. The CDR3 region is CAIRKTGLAGNTGELFF. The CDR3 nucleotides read TGTGCCATCAGGAAGACAGGACTAGCGGGGAACACCGGGGAGCTGTTTTTT.

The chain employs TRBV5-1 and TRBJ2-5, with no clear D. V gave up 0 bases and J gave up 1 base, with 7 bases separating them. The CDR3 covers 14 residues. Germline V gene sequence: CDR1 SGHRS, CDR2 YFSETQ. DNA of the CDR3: TGCGCCAGCAGCTTGGCGGCAGTCCAAGAGACCCAGTACTTC. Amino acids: CASSLAAVQETQYF.

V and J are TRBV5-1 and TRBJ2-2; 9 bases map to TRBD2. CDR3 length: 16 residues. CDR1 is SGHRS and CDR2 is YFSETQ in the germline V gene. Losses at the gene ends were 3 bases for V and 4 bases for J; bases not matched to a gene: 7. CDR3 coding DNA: TGCGCCAGCAGCTCCGGGACTAGCACGTCCACCGGGGAGCTGTTTTTT. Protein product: CASSSGTSTSTGELFF.

This CDR3 reads CASSQQIRASGANVLTF. CDR3 nucleotide sequence: TGTGCCAGCAGCCAACAGATCCGGGCTTCTGGGGCCAACGTCCTGACTTTC. The chain is built from TRBV3-1 and TRBJ2-6; D not certain. V was pared by 2 bases and J by 1 base, with 12 bases between. Germline V gene lookup returns CDR1 LGHDT and CDR2 YNNKEL (reference sequence). The CDR3 is 17 residues long.

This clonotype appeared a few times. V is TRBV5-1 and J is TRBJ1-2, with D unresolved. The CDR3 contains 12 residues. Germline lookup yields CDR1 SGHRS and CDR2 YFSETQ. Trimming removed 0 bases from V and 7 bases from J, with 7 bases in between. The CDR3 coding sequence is TGCGCCAGCAGCTTGGACCTTTCTGGCTACACCTTC. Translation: CASSLDLSGYTF.

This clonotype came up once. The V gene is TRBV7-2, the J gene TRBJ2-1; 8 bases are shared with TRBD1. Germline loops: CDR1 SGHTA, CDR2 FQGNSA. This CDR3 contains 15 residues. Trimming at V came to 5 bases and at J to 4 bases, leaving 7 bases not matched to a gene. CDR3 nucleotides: TGTGCCAGCAGCGCAGACAGGGGAGTGTACAATGAGCAGTTCTTC. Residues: CASSADRGVYNEQFF.

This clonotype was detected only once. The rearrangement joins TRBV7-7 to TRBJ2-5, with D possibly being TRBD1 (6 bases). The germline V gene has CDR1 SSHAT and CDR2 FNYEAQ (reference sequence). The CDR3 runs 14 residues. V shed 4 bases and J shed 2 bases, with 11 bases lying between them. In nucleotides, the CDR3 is TGTGCCAGCAGCTCTCCCGGACAGCAAGAGACCCAGTACTTC. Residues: CASSSPGQQETQYF.

Written as DNA, the CDR3 is TGTGCCAGCAGCCGAAATATAGCGGGAGGGTCTGGCCAGTACTTC. This gives the protein CASSRNIAGGSGQYF. The chain combines TRBV3-1 with TRBJ2-5; the match to TRBD2 covers 11 bases. Germline loops: CDR1 LGHDT, CDR2 YNNKEL (reference sequence). This CDR3 region has 15 residues. The V and J ends lost 4 bases and 10 bases, in that order; junction bases with no gene match: 11.

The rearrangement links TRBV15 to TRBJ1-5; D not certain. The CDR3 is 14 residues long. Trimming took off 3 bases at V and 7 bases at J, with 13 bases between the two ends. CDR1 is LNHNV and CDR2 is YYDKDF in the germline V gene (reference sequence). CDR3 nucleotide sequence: TGTGCCACCAGCAGGGCGGCCGAGAAGCAGCCCCAGCATTTT. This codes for CATSRAAEKQPQHF.

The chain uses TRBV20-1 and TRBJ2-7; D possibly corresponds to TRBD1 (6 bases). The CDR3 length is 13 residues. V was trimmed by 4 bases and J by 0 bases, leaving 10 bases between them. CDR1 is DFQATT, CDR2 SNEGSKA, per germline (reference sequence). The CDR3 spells CSATIGGSYEQYF. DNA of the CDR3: TGCAGTGCTACGATAGGGGGCTCCTACGAGCAGTACTTC.

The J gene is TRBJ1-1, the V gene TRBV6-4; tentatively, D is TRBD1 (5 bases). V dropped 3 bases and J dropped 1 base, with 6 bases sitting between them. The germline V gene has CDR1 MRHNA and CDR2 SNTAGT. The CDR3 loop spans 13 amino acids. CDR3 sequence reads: CASSEGRNTEAFF. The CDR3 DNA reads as TGTGCCAGCAGTGAGGGACGGAACACTGAAGCTTTCTTT.

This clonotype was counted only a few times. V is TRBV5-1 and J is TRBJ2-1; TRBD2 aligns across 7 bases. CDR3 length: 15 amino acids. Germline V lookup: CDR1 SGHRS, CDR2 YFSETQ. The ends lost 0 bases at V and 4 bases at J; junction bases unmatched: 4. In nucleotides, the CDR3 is TGCGCCAGCAGCTTGGCTGGGGGGGAGTACAATGAGCAGTTCTTC. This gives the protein CASSLAGGEYNEQFF.

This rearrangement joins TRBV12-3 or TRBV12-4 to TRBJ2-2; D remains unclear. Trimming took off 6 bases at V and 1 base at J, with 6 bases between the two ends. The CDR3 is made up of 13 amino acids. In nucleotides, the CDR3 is TGTGCCAGCAGCCGGATGAACACCGGGGAGCTGTTTTTT. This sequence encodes CASSRMNTGELFF.

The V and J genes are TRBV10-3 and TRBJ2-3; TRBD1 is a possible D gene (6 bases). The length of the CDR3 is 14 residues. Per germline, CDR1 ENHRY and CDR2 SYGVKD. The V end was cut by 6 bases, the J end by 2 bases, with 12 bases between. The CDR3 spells CAIRKGGDTDTQYF. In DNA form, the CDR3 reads TGTGCCATCAGAAAAGGGGGAGACACAGATACGCAGTATTTT.

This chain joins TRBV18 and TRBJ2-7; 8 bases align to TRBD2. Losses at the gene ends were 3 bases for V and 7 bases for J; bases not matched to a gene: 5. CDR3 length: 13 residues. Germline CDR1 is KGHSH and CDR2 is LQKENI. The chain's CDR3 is CASSPGLVDEQYF. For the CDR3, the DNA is TGTGCCAGCTCACCGGGACTAGTTGATGAGCAGTACTTC.

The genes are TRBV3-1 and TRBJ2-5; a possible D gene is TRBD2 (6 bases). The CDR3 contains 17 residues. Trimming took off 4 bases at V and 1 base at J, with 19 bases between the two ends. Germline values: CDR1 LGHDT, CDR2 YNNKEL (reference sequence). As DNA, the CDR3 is TGTGCCAGCAGCCCCTCGGGTTATCGGGAGTTCCAAGAGACCCAGTACTTC. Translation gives CASSPSGYREFQETQYF.

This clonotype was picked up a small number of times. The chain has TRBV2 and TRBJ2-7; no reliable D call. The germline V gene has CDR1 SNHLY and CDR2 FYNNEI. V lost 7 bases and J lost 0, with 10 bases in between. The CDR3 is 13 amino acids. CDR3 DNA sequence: TGTGCCAGCACGCGCTGGGGCTCCTACGAGCAGTACTTC. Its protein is CASTRWGSYEQYF. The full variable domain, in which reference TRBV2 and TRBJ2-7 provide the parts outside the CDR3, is EPEVTQTPSHQVTQMGQEVILRCVPISNHLYFYWYRQILGQKVEFLVSFYNNEISEKSEIFDDQFSVERPDGSNFTLKIRSTKLEDSAMYFCASTRWGSYEQYFGPGTRLTVT.

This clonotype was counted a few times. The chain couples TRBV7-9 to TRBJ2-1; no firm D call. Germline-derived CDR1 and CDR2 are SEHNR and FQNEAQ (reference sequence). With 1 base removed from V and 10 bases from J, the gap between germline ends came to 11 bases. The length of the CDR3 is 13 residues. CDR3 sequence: CASSLGPMREQFF. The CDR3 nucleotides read TGTGCCAGCAGCTTAGGACCCATGAGGGAGCAGTTCTTC.

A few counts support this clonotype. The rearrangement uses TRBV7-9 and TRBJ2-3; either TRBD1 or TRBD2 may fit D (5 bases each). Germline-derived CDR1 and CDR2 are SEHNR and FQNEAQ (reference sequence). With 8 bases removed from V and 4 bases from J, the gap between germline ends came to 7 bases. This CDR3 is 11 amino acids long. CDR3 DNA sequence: TGTGCCAGCGGGGGTTCAGATACGCAGTATTTT. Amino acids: CASGGSDTQYF. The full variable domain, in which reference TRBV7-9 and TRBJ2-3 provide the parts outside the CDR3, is DTGVSQNPRHKITKRGQNVTFRCDPISEHNRLYWYRQTLGQGPEFLTYFQNEAQLEKSRLLSDRFSAERPKGSFSTLEIQRTEQGDSAMYLCASGGSDTQYFGPGTRLTVL.

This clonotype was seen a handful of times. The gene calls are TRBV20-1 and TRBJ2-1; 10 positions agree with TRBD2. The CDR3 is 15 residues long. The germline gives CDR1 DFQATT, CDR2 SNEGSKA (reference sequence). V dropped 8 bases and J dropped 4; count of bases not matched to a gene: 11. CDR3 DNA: TGCAGTCCATTATCAGCGGGAGGGATATACAATGAGCAGTTCTTC. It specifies CSPLSAGGIYNEQFF.

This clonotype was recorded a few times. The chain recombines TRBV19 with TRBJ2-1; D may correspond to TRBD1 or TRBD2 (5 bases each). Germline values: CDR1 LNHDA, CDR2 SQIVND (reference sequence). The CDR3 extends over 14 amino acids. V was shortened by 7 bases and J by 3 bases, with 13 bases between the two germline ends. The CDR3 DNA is TGTGCCAGTAAATATGGGGGAGACTACAATGAGCAGTTCTTC. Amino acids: CASKYGGDYNEQFF.